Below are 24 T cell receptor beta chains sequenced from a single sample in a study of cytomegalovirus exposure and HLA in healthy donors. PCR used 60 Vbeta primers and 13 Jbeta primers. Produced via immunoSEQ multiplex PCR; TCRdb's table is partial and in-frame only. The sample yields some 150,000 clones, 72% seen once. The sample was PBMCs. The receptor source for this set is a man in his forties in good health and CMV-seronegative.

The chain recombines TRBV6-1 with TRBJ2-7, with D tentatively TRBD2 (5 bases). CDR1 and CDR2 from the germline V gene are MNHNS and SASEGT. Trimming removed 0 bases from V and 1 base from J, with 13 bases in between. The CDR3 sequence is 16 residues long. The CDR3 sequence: CASSEALSAASYEQYF. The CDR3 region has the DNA TGTGCCAGCAGTGAAGCGCTGTCAGCGGCGTCCTACGAGCAGTACTTC.

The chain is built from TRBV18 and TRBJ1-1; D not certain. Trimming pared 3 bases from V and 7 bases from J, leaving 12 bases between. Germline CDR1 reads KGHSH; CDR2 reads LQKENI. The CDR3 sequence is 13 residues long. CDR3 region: CASSPSGLYEAFF. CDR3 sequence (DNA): TGTGCCAGCTCACCGTCGGGTCTCTATGAAGCTTTCTTT.

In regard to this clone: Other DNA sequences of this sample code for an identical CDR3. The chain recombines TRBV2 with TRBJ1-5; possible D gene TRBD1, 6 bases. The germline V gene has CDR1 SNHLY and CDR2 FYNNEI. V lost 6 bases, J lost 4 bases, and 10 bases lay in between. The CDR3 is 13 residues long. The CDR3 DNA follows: TGTGCCAGCAGGGTGGACAGTAATCAGCCCCAGCATTTT. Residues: CASRVDSNQPQHF.

The CDR3 loop is CASSQDAEASYGYTF. The CDR3 coding sequence is TGCGCCAGCAGCCAAGATGCGGAAGCCTCCTATGGCTACACCTTC. The chain is built from TRBV4-3 and TRBJ1-2; D is ambiguous. Deletions cut 0 bases from V and 4 bases from J, with 12 bases between. CDR1 LGHNA and CDR2 YSLEER come from the germline V gene. The CDR3 extends over 15 amino acids.

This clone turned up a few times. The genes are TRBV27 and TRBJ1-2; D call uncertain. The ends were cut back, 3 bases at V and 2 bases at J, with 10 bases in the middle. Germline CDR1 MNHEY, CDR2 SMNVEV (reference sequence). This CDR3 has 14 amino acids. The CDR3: CASSFSPRNYGYTF. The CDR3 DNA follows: TGTGCCAGCAGTTTCAGTCCCAGAAACTATGGCTACACCTTC.

CDR3: CASSDRTGSRGKLFF. CDR3 nucleotides: TGTGCCAGCAGTGACCGGACAGGGAGCCGAGGAAAACTGTTTTTT. This sequence joins TRBV6-1 and TRBJ1-4; 8 nucleotides match TRBD1. The CDR3 contains 15 residues. V was pared by 3 bases and J by 10 bases, with 10 bases of the junction left unmatched. The V gene's germline CDR1 is MNHNS and CDR2 SASEGT.

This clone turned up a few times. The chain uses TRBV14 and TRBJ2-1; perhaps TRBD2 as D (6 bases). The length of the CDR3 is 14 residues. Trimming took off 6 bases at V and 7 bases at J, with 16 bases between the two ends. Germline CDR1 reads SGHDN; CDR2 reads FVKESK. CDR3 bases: TGTGCCAGCAGTCTCCCGGGACTTCGGAATGAGCAGTTCTTC. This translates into CASSLPGLRNEQFF.

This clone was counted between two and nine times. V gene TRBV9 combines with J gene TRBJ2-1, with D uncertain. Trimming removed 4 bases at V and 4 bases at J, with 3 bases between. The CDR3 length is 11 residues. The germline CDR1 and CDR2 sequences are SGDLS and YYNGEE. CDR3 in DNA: TGTGCCAGCAGCCATTACAATGAGCAGTTCTTC. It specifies CASSHYNEQFF.

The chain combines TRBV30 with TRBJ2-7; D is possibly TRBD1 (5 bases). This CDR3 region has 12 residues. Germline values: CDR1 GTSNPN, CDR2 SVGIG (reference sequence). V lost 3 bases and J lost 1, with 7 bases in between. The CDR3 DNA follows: TGTGCCTGGAGCGACAGTTCCTACGAGCAGTACTTC. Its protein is CAWSDSSYEQYF.

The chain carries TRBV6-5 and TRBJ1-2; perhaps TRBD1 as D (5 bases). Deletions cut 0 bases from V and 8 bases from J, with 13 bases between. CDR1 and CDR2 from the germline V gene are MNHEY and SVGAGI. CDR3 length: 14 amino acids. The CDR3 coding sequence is TGTGCCAGCAGTTACTCAGGAGGGGAGGGCGGCTACACCTTC. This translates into CASSYSGGEGGYTF.

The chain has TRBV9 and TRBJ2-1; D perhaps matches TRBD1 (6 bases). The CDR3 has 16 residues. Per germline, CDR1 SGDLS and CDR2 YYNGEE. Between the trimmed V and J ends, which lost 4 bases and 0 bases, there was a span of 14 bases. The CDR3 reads CASSIPDRSSYNEQFF. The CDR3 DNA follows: TGTGCCAGCAGCATCCCGGACAGAAGCTCCTACAATGAGCAGTTCTTC. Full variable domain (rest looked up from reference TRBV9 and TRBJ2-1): DSGVTQTPKHLITATGQRVTLRCSPRSGDLSVYWYQQSLDQGLQFLIQYYNGEERAKGNILERFSAQQFPDLHSELNLSSLELGDSALYFCASSIPDRSSYNEQFFGPGTRLTVL.

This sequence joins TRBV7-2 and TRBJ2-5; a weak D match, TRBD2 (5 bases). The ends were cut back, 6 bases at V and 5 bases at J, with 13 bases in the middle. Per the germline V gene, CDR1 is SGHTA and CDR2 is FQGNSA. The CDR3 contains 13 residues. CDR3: CASRQPPGETQYF. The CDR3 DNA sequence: TGTGCCAGCAGACAACCCCCGGGGGAGACCCAGTACTTC.

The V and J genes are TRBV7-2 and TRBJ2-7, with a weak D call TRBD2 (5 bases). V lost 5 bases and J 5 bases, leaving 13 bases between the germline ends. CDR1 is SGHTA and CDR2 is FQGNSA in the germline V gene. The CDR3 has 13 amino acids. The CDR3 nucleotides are TGTGCCAGCAGCCCTACTAGAAAAAACGAGCAGTACTTC. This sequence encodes CASSPTRKNEQYF.

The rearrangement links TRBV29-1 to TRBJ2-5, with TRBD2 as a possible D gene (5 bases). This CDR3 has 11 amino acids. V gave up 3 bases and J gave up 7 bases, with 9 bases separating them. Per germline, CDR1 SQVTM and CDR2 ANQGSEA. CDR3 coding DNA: TGCAGCGTTGAGGTTGGAGGGACCCAGTACTTC. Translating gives CSVEVGGTQYF.

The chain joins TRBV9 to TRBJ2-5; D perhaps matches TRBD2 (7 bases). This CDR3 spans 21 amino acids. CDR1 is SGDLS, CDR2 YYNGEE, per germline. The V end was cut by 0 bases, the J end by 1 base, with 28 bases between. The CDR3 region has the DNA TGTGCCAGCAGCGTAGGAATGGGTCATGCGGGGGCACTGGTGCTCCAAGAGACCCAGTACTTC. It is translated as CASSVGMGHAGALVLQETQYF.

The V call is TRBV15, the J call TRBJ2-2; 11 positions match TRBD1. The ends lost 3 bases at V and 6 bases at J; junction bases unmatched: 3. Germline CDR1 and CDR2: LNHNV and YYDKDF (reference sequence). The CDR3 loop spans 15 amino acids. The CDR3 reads CATSRDRGLAGELFF. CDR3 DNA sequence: TGTGCCACCAGCAGGGACAGGGGGCTTGCCGGGGAGCTGTTTTTT.

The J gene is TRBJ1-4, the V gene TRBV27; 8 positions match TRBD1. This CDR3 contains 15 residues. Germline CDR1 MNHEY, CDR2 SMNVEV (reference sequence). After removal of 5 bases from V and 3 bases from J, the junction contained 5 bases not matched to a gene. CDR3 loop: CASSPGGAANEKLFF. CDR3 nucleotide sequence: TGTGCCAGCAGTCCAGGGGGCGCGGCTAATGAAAAACTGTTTTTT.

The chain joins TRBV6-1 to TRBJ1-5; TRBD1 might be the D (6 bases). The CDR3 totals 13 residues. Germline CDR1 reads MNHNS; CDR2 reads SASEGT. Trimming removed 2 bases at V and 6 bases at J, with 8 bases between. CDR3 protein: CASSENRVQPQHF. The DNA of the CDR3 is TGTGCCAGCAGTGAAAACAGGGTTCAGCCCCAGCATTTT.

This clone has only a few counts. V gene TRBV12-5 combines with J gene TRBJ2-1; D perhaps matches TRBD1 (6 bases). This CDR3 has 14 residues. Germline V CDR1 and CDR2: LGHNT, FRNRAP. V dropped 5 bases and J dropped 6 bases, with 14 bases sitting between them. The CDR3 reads CASGPGTLPNEQFF. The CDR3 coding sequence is TGTGCTAGTGGTCCCGGGACACTCCCCAATGAGCAGTTCTTC.

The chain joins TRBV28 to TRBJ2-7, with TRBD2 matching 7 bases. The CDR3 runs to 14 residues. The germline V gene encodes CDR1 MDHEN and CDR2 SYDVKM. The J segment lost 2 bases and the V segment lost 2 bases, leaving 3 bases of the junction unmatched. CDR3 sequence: CASSLSGAPYEQYF. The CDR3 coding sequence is TGTGCCAGCAGTTTAAGCGGGGCCCCCTACGAGCAGTACTTC.

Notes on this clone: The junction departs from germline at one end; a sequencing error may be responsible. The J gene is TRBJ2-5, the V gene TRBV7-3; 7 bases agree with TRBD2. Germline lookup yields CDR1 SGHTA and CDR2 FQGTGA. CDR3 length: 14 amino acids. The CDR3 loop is CACSPWGGSETQYF. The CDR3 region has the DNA TGTGCCTGCAGCCCCTGGGGGGGTTCAGAGACCCAGTACTTC.

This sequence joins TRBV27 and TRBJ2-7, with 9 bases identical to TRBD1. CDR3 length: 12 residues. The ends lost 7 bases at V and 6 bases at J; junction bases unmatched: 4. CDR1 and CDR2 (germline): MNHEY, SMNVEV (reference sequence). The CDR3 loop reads CASTTGGREQYF. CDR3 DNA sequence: TGTGCCAGCACTACAGGGGGCCGCGAGCAGTACTTC.

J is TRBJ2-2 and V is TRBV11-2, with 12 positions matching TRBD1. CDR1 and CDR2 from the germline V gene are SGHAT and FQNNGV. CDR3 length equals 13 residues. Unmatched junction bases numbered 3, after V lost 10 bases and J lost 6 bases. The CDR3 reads CATGQGAPGELFF. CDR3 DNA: TGTGCCACGGGACAGGGGGCCCCCGGGGAGCTGTTTTTT.

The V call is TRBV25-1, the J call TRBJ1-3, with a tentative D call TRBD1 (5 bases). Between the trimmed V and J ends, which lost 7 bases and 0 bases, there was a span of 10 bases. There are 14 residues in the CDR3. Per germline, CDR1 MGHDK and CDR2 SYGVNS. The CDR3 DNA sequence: TGTGCCAGCAAACAGGCGAACTCTGGAAACACCATATATTTT. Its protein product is CASKQANSGNTIYF.